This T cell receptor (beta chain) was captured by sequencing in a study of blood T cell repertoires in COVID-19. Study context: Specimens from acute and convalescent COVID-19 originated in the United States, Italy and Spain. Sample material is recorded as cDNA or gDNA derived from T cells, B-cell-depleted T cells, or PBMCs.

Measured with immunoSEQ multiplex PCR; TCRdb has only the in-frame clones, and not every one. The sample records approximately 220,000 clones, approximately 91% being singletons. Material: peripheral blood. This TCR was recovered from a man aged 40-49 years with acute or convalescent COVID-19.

CDR3 protein: CASSLGDRGGSEAFF. The CDR3 nucleotides read TGCGCCAGCAGCCTGGGGGACAGGGGAGGGTCTGAAGCTTTCTTT. V and J are TRBV4-3 and TRBJ1-1; TRBD1 agrees at 10 bases. The germline gives CDR1 LGHNA, CDR2 YSLEER. This CDR3 region has 15 residues. With V trimmed by 4 bases and J by 6 bases, 8 bases remained unmatched.